Below, one T cell receptor (beta chain) is given with its context. The antigen is undetermined. This CDR3 has 13 residues. Germline loops: CDR1 SGHTA, CDR2 FQGTGA. This sample was taken from a study of shared clonotypes between healthy human individuals. Study-wide results and limits: Among non-shared clonotypes, generation probabilities were lower than among those shared by all four donors.

The assay was immunoSEQ multiplex PCR, and TCRdb's table has in-frame clones only and misses some. Of 600,000 to 700,000 clones in the sample, 60% to 75% were seen once. The receptor's source is a woman aged 25 to 39 in good health. The V and J genes are TRBV7-3 and TRBJ2-5; 8 positions agree with TRBD1. The J call may be wrong; the DNA end is better matched by TRBJ2-7. Sequencing was carried out using memory CD4+ T cells sorted from blood. Sample subset: CD45RA-negative fraction. The CDR3 here is CASSHGQGYEQYF. The CDR3 DNA reads TGTGCCAGCAGCCATGGACAGGGCTACGAGCAGTACTTC.